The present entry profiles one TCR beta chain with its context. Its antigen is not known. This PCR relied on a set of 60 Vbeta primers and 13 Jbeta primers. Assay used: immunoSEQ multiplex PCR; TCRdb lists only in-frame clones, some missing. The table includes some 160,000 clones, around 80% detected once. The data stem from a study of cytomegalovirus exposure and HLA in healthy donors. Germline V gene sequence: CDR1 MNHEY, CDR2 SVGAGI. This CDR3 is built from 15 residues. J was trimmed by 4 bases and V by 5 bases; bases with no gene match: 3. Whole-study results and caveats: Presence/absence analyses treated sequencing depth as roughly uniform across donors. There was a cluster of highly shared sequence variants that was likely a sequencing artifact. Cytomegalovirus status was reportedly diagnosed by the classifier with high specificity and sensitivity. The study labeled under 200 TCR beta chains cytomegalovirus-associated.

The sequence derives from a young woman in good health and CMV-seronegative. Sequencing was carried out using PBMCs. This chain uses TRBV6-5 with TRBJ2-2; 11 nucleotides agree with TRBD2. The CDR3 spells CASSQTSGATGELFF. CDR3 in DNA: TGTGCCAGCAGTCAGACTAGCGGGGCCACCGGGGAGCTGTTTTTT.